This T cell receptor (beta chain) was sequenced for a study of T cells in women clearing cervical HPV infection. Study results and limitations: Cases carried less TRBV6-7 than controls: roughly 0.12% versus 0.17%.

To note about this clone: As yet, its antigen is unknown. The CDR3 goes on 3 residues after the read ends, and that part is filled in from the germline J gene.

This table comes from immunoSEQ multiplex PCR, and its TCRdb copy is limited to in-frame clones, with some not included. Its table records about 32,000 clones. With 5 bases removed from V and 3 bases from J, the gap between germline ends came to 12 bases. The length of the CDR3 is 14 residues. Germline V CDR1 and CDR2: MGHDK, SYGVNS. Sequences were obtained from blood buffy coat. The origin of this receptor is a woman between 18 and 69 years old with a cervical HPV16 infection that either progressed to CIN3+ or cleared (not recorded which). This sequence joins TRBV25-1 and TRBJ2-3; D remains ambiguous. The sequenced part of the CDR3 DNA is TGTGCCAGCAGTAAGCCAGGTCGGACAGATACG. Translated, it gives CASSKPGRTDT. The complete CDR3 sequence is CASSKPGRTDTQYF.